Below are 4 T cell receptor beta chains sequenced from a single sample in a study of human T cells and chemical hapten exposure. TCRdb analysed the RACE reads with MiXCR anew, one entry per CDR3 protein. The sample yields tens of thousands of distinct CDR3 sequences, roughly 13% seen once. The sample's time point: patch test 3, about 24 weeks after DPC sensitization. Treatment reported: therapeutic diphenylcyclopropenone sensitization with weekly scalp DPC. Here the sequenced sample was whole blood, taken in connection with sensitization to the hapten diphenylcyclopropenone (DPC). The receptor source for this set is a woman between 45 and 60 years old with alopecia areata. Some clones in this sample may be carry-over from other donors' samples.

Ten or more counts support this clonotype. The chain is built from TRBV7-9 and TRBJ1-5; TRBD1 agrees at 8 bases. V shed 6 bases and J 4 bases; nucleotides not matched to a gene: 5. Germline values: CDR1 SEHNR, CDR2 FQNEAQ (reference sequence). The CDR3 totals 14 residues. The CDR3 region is CASSWTGSNQPQHF. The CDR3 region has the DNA TGTGCCAGCAGTTGGACAGGGAGTAATCAGCCCCAGCATTTT.

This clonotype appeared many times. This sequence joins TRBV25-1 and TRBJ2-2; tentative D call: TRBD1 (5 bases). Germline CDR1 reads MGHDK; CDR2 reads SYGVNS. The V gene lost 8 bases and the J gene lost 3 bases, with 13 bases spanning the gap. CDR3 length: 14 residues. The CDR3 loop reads CASPQQGDTGELFF. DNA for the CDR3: TGTGCCAGCCCCCAACAAGGGGACACCGGGGAGCTGTTTTTT.

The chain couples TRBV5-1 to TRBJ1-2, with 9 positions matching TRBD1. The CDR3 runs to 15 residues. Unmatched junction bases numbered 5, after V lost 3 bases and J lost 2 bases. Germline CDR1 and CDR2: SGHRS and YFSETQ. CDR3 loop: CASSSGGQGNYGYTF. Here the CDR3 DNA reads TGCGCCAGCAGCTCGGGGGGACAGGGAAACTATGGCTACACCTTC.

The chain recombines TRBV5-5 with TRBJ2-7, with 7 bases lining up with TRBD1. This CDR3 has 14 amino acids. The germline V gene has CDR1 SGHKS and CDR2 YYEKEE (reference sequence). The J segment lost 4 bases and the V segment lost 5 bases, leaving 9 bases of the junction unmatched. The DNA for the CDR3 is TGTGCCAGCAGTCCCAGGGGGAGCGGTTACGAGCAGTACTTC. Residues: CASSPRGSGYEQYF.